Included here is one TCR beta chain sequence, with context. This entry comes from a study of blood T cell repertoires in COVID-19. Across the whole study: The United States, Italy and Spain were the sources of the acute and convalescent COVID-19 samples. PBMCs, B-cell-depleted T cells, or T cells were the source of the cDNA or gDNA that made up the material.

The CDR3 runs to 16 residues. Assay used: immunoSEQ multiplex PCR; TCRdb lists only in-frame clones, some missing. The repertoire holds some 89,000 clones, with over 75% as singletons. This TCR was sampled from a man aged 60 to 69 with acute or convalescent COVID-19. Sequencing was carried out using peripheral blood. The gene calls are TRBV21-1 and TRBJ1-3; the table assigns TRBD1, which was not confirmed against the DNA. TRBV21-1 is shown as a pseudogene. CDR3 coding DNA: TGTGCCAGCAGCCACAAGAGGGGGAGCTCTGGAAACACCATATATTTT. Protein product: CASSHKRGSSGNTIYF.